This TCR beta chain was identified during a study of post-analysis software for immune sequencing data. In the study overall: Included courses were relapsing-remitting and secondary progressive multiple sclerosis; progressive-relapsing multiple sclerosis was also included. Study outcomes and limitations: TRBV5-6, TRBV5-1 and TRBV20-1 belonged to a set of roughly 5 TRBV segments that were more frequent in patients than controls.

TCR beta libraries were prepared from cDNA with unique molecular identifiers. Using its own MiXCR run on the PCR reads, TCRdb lists one record per CDR3 protein. The table lists about 820,000 distinct CDR3 sequences, about 50% of them singletons. The ends lost 6 bases at V and 3 bases at J; junction bases unmatched: 5. CDR1 is SQVTM, CDR2 ANQGSEA, per germline. CDR3 size: 13 residues. This clonotype occurred a few times. Its antigen is unknown. This chain uses TRBV29-1 with TRBJ1-5, with 7 bases that match TRBD1. The sequence was collected from a girl aged 10-17 years with multiple sclerosis. The source material was blood. The CDR3 is CSVVQGNNQPQHF. CDR3 nucleotides: TGCAGCGTGGTACAGGGGAACAATCAGCCCCAGCATTTT.